Each of the 11 T cell receptor beta chains below was sequenced from the same sample in a study of blood T cell repertoires in COVID-19. Libraries were prepared by immunoSEQ multiplex PCR; TCRdb keeps only in-frame clonotypes and omits some of them. The sample includes some 100,000 clones, roughly 87% of them seen just once. Sequencing input: peripheral blood. These receptors were obtained from a woman aged 55 to 70 with acute or convalescent COVID-19.

This chain joins TRBV27 and TRBJ1-2; no clear D gene. Trimming cost V 2 bases and J 4 bases, with 23 bases left between them. The CDR3 spans 18 residues. Per the germline V gene, CDR1 is MNHEY and CDR2 is SMNVEV (reference sequence). CDR3 nucleotide sequence: TGTGCCAGCAGTTTAGGCCCCTCACAGCCTTCCGCACGCTATGGCTACACCTTC. Its protein product is CASSLGPSQPSARYGYTF.

This chain uses TRBV5-5 with TRBJ1-4, with TRBD1 identical over 9 bases. Germline-derived CDR1 and CDR2 are SGHKS and YYEKEE (reference sequence). This CDR3 comprises 15 residues. The J segment lost 7 bases and the V segment lost 1 base, leaving 5 bases of the junction unmatched. DNA for the CDR3: TGTGCCAGCAGCTTGACCGGGACAGGGCGTGAAAAACTGTTTTTT. This sequence encodes CASSLTGTGREKLFF.

The CDR3 coding sequence is TGCGCCAGCAGGTCCGGGGGTTCCTACAATGAGCAGTTCTTC. Amino acids: CASRSGGSYNEQFF. This chain joins TRBV5-1 and TRBJ2-1, with D tentatively TRBD2 (6 bases). The germline V and J ends were trimmed by 5 bases and 1 base, with 10 bases remaining between them. The CDR3 covers 14 residues. Germline assignment: CDR1 SGHRS and CDR2 YFSETQ.

The J gene is TRBJ2-3, the V gene TRBV7-2; 9 bases align to TRBD2. Trimming at V came to 6 bases and at J to 1 base, leaving 2 bases not matched to a gene. Germline V gene sequence: CDR1 SGHTA, CDR2 FQGNSA. The CDR3 loop spans 14 amino acids. CDR3 in DNA: TGTGCCAGCAGGACTAGCGGAGGCACAGATACGCAGTATTTT. Amino acids: CASRTSGGTDTQYF.

The V call is TRBV25-1, the J call TRBJ1-1; 7 bases map to TRBD1. CDR3 size: 15 residues. Trimming took 5 bases from V and 4 from J; bases not matched to a gene: 10. CDR1 and CDR2 from the germline V gene are MGHDK and SYGVNS. The CDR3 protein is CASSPRGGGGTEAFF. Here the CDR3 DNA reads TGTGCCAGCAGTCCCCGAGGGGGCGGAGGCACTGAAGCTTTCTTT. Full variable domain (missing parts from reference TRBV25-1 and TRBJ1-1): EADIYQTPRYLVIGTGKKITLECSQTMGHDKMYWYQQDPGMELHLIHYSYGVNSTEKGDLSSESTVSRIRTEHFPLTLESARPSHTSQYLCASSPRGGGGTEAFFGQGTRLTVV.

The rearrangement joins TRBV11-3 to TRBJ2-3; TRBD2 matches 13 bases. This CDR3 comprises 16 residues. V lost 2 bases and J lost 11; bases outside the gene matches: 10. The germline gives CDR1 SGHNT, CDR2 YENEEA. As DNA, the CDR3 is TGTGCCAGCAGCTTACCGGGACTAGCGGGGACACAGGGGCAGTATTTT. Protein sequence: CASSLPGLAGTQGQYF.

This chain uses TRBV19 with TRBJ2-7; tentatively, D is TRBD2 (7 bases). The germline V and J ends were trimmed by 8 bases and 7 bases, with 24 bases remaining between them. Germline CDR1 and CDR2: LNHDA and SQIVND (reference sequence). This CDR3 comprises 15 residues. As DNA, the CDR3 is TGTGCCAGTCCAAAGACTAGTGTAGGGAGGGGGGAGCAGTACGTC. Translation: CASPKTSVGRGEQYV.

This chain uses TRBV7-8 with TRBJ2-1, with 11 bases that match TRBD2. CDR3 size: 15 residues. J was trimmed by 5 bases and V by 4 bases; bases with no gene match: 4. Germline CDR1 SGHVS, CDR2 FQNEAQ. The CDR3 loop reads CASSSSGRRDNEQFF. In nucleotides, the CDR3 is TGTGCCAGCAGCTCTAGCGGGAGGAGGGACAATGAGCAGTTCTTC.

This clone appeared once. The chain has TRBV5-1 and TRBJ2-2; the match to TRBD1 covers 7 bases. Germline CDR1 SGHRS, CDR2 YFSETQ. V trimming: 1 base; J trimming: 2 bases; junction bases outside the gene matches: 14. The CDR3 totals 19 residues. DNA for the CDR3: TGCGCCAGCAGCTTGACCTGGGTTTCCGGGACAGATAACACCGGGGAGCTGTTTTTT. This gives the protein CASSLTWVSGTDNTGELFF. The variable domain in full, with the rest retrieved from reference TRBV5-1 and TRBJ2-2, is KAGVTQTPRYLIKTRGQQVTLSCSPISGHRSVSWYQQTPGQGLQFLFEYFSETQRNKGNFPGRFSGRQFSNSRSEMNVSTLELGDSALYLCASSLTWVSGTDNTGELFFGEGSRLTVL.

This clone was picked up a small number of times. This chain joins TRBV2 and TRBJ1-5, with TRBD1 as a possible D gene (6 bases). This CDR3 comprises 14 residues. Trimming shortened V by 8 bases and J by 3 bases, and 14 bases separated the two germline ends. Germline V gene sequence: CDR1 SNHLY, CDR2 FYNNEI. The CDR3 sequence: CASQTGPHNQPQHF. The CDR3 DNA is TGTGCCAGCCAGACAGGTCCCCACAATCAGCCCCAGCATTTT. Complete variable domain (other parts from reference TRBV2 and TRBJ1-5): EPEVTQTPSHQVTQMGQEVILRCVPISNHLYFYWYRQILGQKVEFLVSFYNNEISEKSEIFDDQFSVERPDGSNFTLKIRSTKLEDSAMYFCASQTGPHNQPQHFGDGTRLSIL.

The V call is TRBV2, the J call TRBJ1-2; 8 nucleotides agree with TRBD1. CDR1 is SNHLY, CDR2 FYNNEI, per germline. V was pared by 6 bases and J by 3 bases, with 3 bases of the junction left unmatched. This CDR3 has 13 residues. The CDR3 spells CASSLTGDYGYTF. CDR3 DNA: TGTGCCAGCAGCCTGACAGGGGACTATGGCTACACCTTC.